A single T cell receptor (beta chain) is shown here with its context. This record comes from a study of control samples from healthy donors and cancer patients. Profiled with immunoSEQ multiplex PCR; TCRdb holds only in-frame clones, not every one. Here the sample spans 52,000 or so clones, about 93% being singletons. Per germline, CDR1 LGHNT and CDR2 FRNRAP. Losses at the gene ends were 1 base for V and 3 bases for J; bases not matched to a gene: 9. The CDR3 sequence is 17 residues long. This chain links TRBV12-5 with TRBJ2-5; 9 nucleotides match TRBD2. The source of this sequence is a young man in good health. The material sequenced was blood. This chain's CDR3 is CASGLAQPGLAEETQYF. The CDR3 DNA reads TGTGCTAGTGGTTTGGCCCAGCCGGGACTAGCAGAAGAGACCCAGTACTTC.